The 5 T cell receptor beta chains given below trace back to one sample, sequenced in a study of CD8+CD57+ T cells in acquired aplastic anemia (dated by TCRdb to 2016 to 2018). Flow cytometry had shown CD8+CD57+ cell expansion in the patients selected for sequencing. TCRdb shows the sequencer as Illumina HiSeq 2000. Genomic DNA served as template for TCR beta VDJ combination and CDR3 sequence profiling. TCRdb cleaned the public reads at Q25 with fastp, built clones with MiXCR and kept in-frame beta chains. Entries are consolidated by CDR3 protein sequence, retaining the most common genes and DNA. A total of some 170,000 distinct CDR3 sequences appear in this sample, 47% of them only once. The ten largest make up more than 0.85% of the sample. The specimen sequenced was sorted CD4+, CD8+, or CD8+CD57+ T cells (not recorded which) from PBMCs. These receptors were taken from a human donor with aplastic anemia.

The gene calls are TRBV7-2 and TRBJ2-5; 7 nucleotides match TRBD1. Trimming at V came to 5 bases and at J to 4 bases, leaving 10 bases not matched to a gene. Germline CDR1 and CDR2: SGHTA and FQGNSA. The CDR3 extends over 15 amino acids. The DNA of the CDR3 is TGTGCCAGCAGCCCCGGGACAGCCTCCCGAGAGACCCAGTACTTC. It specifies CASSPGTASRETQYF.

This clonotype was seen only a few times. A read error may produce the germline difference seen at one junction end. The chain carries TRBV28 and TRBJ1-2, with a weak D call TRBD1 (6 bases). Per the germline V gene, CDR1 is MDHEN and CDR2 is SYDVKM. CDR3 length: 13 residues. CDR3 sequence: CASKVWDNSGYTF. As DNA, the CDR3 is TGTGCCAGCAAAGTTTGGGACAACTCTGGCTACACCTTC.

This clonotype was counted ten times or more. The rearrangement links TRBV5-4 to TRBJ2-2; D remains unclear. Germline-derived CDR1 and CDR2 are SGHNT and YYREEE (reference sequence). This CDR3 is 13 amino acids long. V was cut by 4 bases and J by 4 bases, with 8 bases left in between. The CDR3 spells CASSPRATGELFF. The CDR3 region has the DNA TGTGCCAGCAGCCCTCGGGCCACCGGGGAGCTGTTTTTT. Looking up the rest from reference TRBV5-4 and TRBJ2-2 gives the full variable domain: ETGVTQSPTHLIKTRGQQVTLRCSSQSGHNTVSWYQQALGQGPQFIFQYYREEENGRGNFPPRFSGLQFPNYSSELNVNALELDDSALYLCASSPRATGELFFGEGSRLTVL.

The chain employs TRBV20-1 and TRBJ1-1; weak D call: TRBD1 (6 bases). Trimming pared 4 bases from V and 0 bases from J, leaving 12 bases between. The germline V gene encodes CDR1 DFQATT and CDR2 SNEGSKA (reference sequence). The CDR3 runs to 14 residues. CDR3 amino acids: CSATVRDMNTEAFF. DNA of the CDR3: TGCAGTGCTACCGTCCGGGACATGAACACTGAAGCTTTCTTT.

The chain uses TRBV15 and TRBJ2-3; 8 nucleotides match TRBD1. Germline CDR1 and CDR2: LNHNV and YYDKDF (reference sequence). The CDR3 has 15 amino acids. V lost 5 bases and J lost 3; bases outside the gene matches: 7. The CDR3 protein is CATSPQGAATDTQYF. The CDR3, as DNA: TGTGCCACCAGCCCCCAGGGGGCGGCAACAGATACGCAGTATTTT.